This T cell receptor (beta chain) was identified during a study of blood T cell repertoires in COVID-19 (dated by TCRdb to 2020 to 2021). Study-wide context: Samples covering the acute and convalescent phases of COVID-19 were provided by collaborators in the United States, Italy and Spain. The material from the prospective study consisted of cDNA or gDNA derived from T cells, B-cell-depleted T cells, or PBMCs. Deeply sampled blood TCRbeta repertoires from subjects exposed to, actively infected with, or recovered from COVID-19 were included in the dataset. A freely available public database, intended as a resource for researchers studying the immune response to SARS-CoV-2, is where the repertoires were released. Samples came from the ongoing ImmuneRACE study (first 160 participants) plus 1,254 subjects from 6 global collaborators. The sample metadata nearly always contained a de-identified subject ID, COVID-19 status, age in years and sex. Where HLA class I and class II types were available, the types were taken from metadata supplied by the sample provider, not from assay-based typing. Broader findings and caveats from the paper: The quantity of clinical and demographic metadata differed by source and by participant and was supplied without curation.

Compared with germline, V lacks 1 base and J lacks 4 bases; bases without a gene match: 3. Taken from cysteine to phenylalanine, the CDR3 has 15 residues. The entry retains the CDR3 DNA only, 45 bases that are in frame from base 1. CDR1 KGHSH and CDR2 LQKENI were looked up in the germline V gene. Whole blood was collected in K2EDTA tubes by collaborating institutions according to the institutions' own protocols. Collaborator samples were shipped for TCRbeta analysis as frozen whole blood, isolated PBMCs, or DNA extracted from either sample type. As to this clone: Its antigen specificity is not known. Base qualities are not recorded, but no much larger clone differs from it by a single base.

The immunoSEQ Assay, a bias-controlled multiplex PCR, was used to amplify TCRbeta CDR3 regions from genomic DNA. In the source study's methods: The number of nucleated cells in each sample was estimated by amplification of reference gene primers within the assay. Sequence reads were collapsed and filtered to measure the absolute abundance of every unique TCRbeta CDR3 rearrangement. Productive Simpson clonality was computed per sample as the square root of Simpson's diversity index over productive rearrangements. Not all clones reach the TCRdb copy of this immuneACCESS table, which keeps in-frame sequences only. Checked studies attribute under half of the gap to unresolved V genes and leave the rest unexplained. D and trimming come from the DNA, and the V and J calls and clone size come from that table. Across this sample there are 15,000 to 20,000 clones, with 81% seen only once. Of the sample, roughly 13% falls within the top ten clones.

The V and J segments used are TRBV18 and TRBJ2-3; 9 middle bases align to TRBD2. The clonotype originates from a man in his forties with active or convalescent COVID-19. Source material: peripheral blood. The CDR3 region has the sequence CASSPQGLAADTQYF. The DNA sequence is TGTGCCAGCTCACCACAGGGACTAGCTGCAGATACGCAGTATTTT.